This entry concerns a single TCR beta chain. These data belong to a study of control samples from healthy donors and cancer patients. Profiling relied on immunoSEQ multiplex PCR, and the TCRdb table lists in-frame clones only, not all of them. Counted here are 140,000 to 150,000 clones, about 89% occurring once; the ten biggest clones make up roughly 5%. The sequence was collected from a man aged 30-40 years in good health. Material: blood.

CDR3 in DNA: TGTGCCAGCAGTTCCAGAGCGGGGGGCACAGATACGCAGTATTTT. Its translation is CASSSRAGGTDTQYF. The chain combines TRBV6-5 with TRBJ2-3; the match to TRBD2 covers 8 bases. CDR1 is MNHEY, CDR2 SVGAGI, per germline. The CDR3 has 15 amino acids. V shed 4 bases and J 1 base; nucleotides not matched to a gene: 4.